The present entry profiles one T cell receptor beta chain with its context. The sample is drawn from a study of blood T cell repertoires in COVID-19. Overall study: Acute and convalescent COVID-19 samples came from the United States, Italy and Spain. Sources were T cells, B-cell-depleted T cells, or PBMCs; the material itself was cDNA or gDNA.

Per the germline V gene, CDR1 is SQVTM and CDR2 is ANQGSEA. The trim removed 6 bases at V and 3 bases at J, leaving 13 bases unmatched. There are 15 residues in the CDR3. Original processing notes: Amplification with reference gene primers provided the estimates of nucleated cell counts. The repertoire was sequenced with immunoSEQ multiplex PCR; TCRdb's copy has only in-frame clones and lacks some. From that table come the V and J calls and clone size; the DNA was used to work out D and trimming. The profile shows over 200,000 clones, 75% to 90% of them singletons. The receptor comes from a man aged 55 to 70 who had recovered from COVID-19. This chain connects TRBV29-1 to TRBJ2-7, with 8 bases identical to TRBD2. Sequencing used peripheral blood. The CDR3 DNA reads as TGCAGCGTCGGCGGGCGGGGGACTAGTCACTACGAGCAGTACTTC. It translates to CSVGGRGTSHYEQYF.